Below, 30 T cell receptor beta chains from the same sample are listed, as sequenced in a study of blood T cell repertoires in COVID-19. Sequenced by immunoSEQ multiplex PCR; TCRdb stores in-frame clones only, minus some. In the table there are roughly 390,000 clones, about 85% of which are singletons. The material sequenced was peripheral blood. The source of these receptors is a woman aged 18-35 years with acute or convalescent COVID-19.

This chain connects TRBV4-1 to TRBJ2-1; D is possibly TRBD2 (6 bases). The CDR3 is 16 amino acids. The V gene's germline CDR1 is MGHRA and CDR2 YSYEKL. The V end was cut by 1 base, the J end by 3 bases, with 13 bases between. The DNA for the CDR3 is TGCGCCAGCAGCCAAGGGGACTTAGTCTACTACAATGAGCAGTTCTTC. Its translation is CASSQGDLVYYNEQFF.

The genes are TRBV27 and TRBJ1-6; 10 nucleotides match TRBD1. CDR1 is MNHEY and CDR2 is SMNVEV in the germline V gene (reference sequence). Trimming took 4 bases from V and 4 from J; bases not matched to a gene: 4. The CDR3 consists of 16 residues. The CDR3 spells CASSSRTGGYNSPLHF. Written as DNA, the CDR3 is TGTGCCAGCAGTTCCCGGACAGGGGGATATAATTCACCCCTCCACTTT.

The chain combines TRBV2 with TRBJ1-1; D gene ambiguous. Trimming removed 6 bases from V and 0 bases from J, with 11 bases in between. The CDR3 runs to 14 residues. Looked up from germline, CDR1 is SNHLY and CDR2 is FYNNEI. The CDR3 DNA follows: TGTGCCAGCAGGACCAGAGGAATGAACACTGAAGCTTTCTTT. Protein sequence: CASRTRGMNTEAFF.

The rearrangement uses TRBV19 and TRBJ2-1, with a possible D match to TRBD1 (5 bases). V was clipped by 5 bases and J by 5 bases, with 16 bases between them. Germline loops: CDR1 LNHDA, CDR2 SQIVND (reference sequence). This CDR3 has 15 amino acids. CDR3 sequence: CASSLWKGVDNEQFF. CDR3 in DNA: TGTGCCAGTAGTTTATGGAAAGGGGTGGACAATGAGCAGTTCTTC.

J is TRBJ1-2 and V is TRBV3-1 (or the pseudogene TRBV3-2); 9 nucleotides align to TRBD1. Germline values: CDR1 LGHDT, CDR2 YNNKEL (reference sequence). This CDR3 is 15 amino acids long. Trimming took 3 bases from V and 8 from J; bases not matched to a gene: 10. CDR3 protein: CASSQNPGQGRGYTF. CDR3 coding DNA: TGTGCCAGCAGCCAGAATCCGGGACAGGGAAGGGGCTACACCTTC.

The chain uses TRBV6-4 and TRBJ2-5; D call uncertain. CDR1 and CDR2 (germline): MRHNA, SNTAGT. With 4 bases removed from V and 6 bases from J, the gap between germline ends came to 12 bases. CDR3 length equals 13 residues. CDR3: CASSVSGSQTQYF. Written as DNA, the CDR3 is TGTGCCAGCAGTGTTTCAGGATCGCAGACCCAGTACTTC.

In this sample, this clone turned up a few times. This chain uses TRBV5-1 with TRBJ2-1; a possible D gene is TRBD2 (7 bases). Looked up from germline, CDR1 is SGHRS and CDR2 is YFSETQ. The CDR3 totals 16 residues. Trimming removed 0 bases from V and 4 bases from J, with 14 bases in between. The CDR3 is CASSLDGGPTYNEQFF. The CDR3 nucleotides read TGCGCCAGCAGCTTGGACGGGGGGCCCACTTACAATGAGCAGTTCTTC.

V is TRBV30 and J is TRBJ1-3; weak D call: TRBD1 (5 bases). Germline V gene lookup returns CDR1 GTSNPN and CDR2 SVGIG (reference sequence). The germline V and J ends were trimmed by 3 bases and 0 bases, with 12 bases remaining between them. The CDR3 extends over 15 amino acids. The CDR3 DNA sequence: TGTGCCTGGAGGCCCCAGGGTAACTCTGGAAACACCATATATTTT. It encodes CAWRPQGNSGNTIYF.

This clone was picked up one time. This chain uses TRBV29-1 with TRBJ2-3; 11 nucleotides agree with TRBD2. The V segment lost 8 bases and the J segment 1 base; nucleotides outside the gene matches: 14. This CDR3 has 17 amino acids. Per germline, CDR1 SQVTM and CDR2 ANQGSEA. CDR3 in DNA: TGCAGCCCTAAAGTAGCGGGAGGGCGGGGTGGCACAGATACGCAGTATTTT. It specifies CSPKVAGGRGGTDTQYF.

This rearrangement joins TRBV5-4 to TRBJ1-1; TRBD1 matches at 7 bases. Germline V lookup: CDR1 SGHNT, CDR2 YYREEE (reference sequence). The CDR3 sequence is 15 residues long. V lost 2 bases, J lost 1 base, and 5 bases stayed unmatched. The CDR3: CASSFVRGANTEAFF. The CDR3 region has the DNA TGTGCCAGCAGCTTCGTCAGGGGGGCGAACACTGAAGCTTTCTTT.

This sequence joins TRBV10-3 and TRBJ2-7; TRBD2 agrees at 10 bases. Germline-derived CDR1 and CDR2 are ENHRY and SYGVKD. The CDR3 is made up of 14 amino acids. Trimming removed 8 bases from V and 3 bases from J; junction bases left unmatched: 7. In DNA, the CDR3 is TGTGCCATCTCTCTCCTAGCGGGGGACTACGAGCAGTACTTC. Translated: CAISLLAGDYEQYF.

The rearrangement uses TRBV29-1 and TRBJ1-2; D is unclear. Germline loops: CDR1 SQVTM, CDR2 ANQGSEA. The germline V and J ends were trimmed by 8 bases and 5 bases, with 12 bases remaining between them. This CDR3 is 11 amino acids long. The CDR3 loop reads CSLYGLYGYTF. CDR3 sequence (DNA): TGCAGCTTGTACGGACTTTATGGCTACACCTTC.

This chain connects TRBV7-8 to TRBJ2-7, with D tentatively TRBD2 (6 bases). CDR1 and CDR2 (germline): SGHVS, FQNEAQ. The V and J ends lost 1 base and 7 bases respectively, with 17 bases between them. This CDR3 spans 15 amino acids. DNA of the CDR3: TGTGCCAGCAGCTTAGGAGGGACTGCCCTATTGGAGCAGTACTTC. Residues: CASSLGGTALLEQYF.

This chain uses TRBV6-2 or TRBV6-3 with TRBJ2-1; 9 nucleotides line up with TRBD2. The CDR3 runs to 18 residues. V was pared by 5 bases and J by 7 bases, with 18 bases of the junction left unmatched. In germline, CDR1 is MNHEY, CDR2 SVGEGT. The DNA for the CDR3 is TGTGCCAGCAGTAGGCCCGCCAGGGTGGAGAGCGGGAGGAATGAGCAGTTCTTC. This encodes CASSRPARVESGRNEQFF.

V usage is TRBV2 and J usage is TRBJ2-2; TRBD2 is a possible D gene (5 bases). The germline CDR1 and CDR2 sequences are SNHLY and FYNNEI. The CDR3 is made up of 20 amino acids. Trimming took off 5 bases at V and 3 bases at J, with 28 bases between the two ends. The CDR3 DNA is TGTGCCAGCAGTCATGGACGTGGGGAAATGGGAGCCGGGTACACCGGGGAGCTGTTTTTT. This encodes CASSHGRGEMGAGYTGELFF.

V gene TRBV6-5 combines with J gene TRBJ2-7, with 11 bases lining up with TRBD2. The CDR3 has 14 residues. Germline V gene data show CDR1 as MNHEY and CDR2 as SVGAGI. V lost 8 bases, J lost 5 bases, and 8 bases stayed unmatched. This chain's CDR3 is CASSTSGSTDEQYF. In DNA, the CDR3 is TGTGCCAGCTCAACTAGCGGGAGTACCGACGAGCAGTACTTC.

This chain uses TRBV5-6 with TRBJ2-7; 8 positions match TRBD1. Looked up from germline, CDR1 is SGHDT and CDR2 is YYEEEE. The V segment lost 0 bases and the J segment 4 bases; nucleotides outside the gene matches: 6. There are 15 residues in the CDR3. The CDR3 bases are TGTGCCAGCAGCTTGGCCCTGGGACAGGCATACGAGCAGTACTTC. Amino acid sequence: CASSLALGQAYEQYF.

The chain uses TRBV4-1 and TRBJ2-1; 8 bases are a match to TRBD2. The CDR3 runs 15 residues. V was pared by 4 bases and J by 0 bases, with 2 bases of the junction left unmatched. Germline V gives CDR1 MGHRA, CDR2 YSYEKL. CDR3 protein: CASSLSGSSYNEQFF. The CDR3 nucleotides are TGCGCCAGCAGCCTAAGCGGGAGCTCCTACAATGAGCAGTTCTTC.

The rearrangement uses TRBV19 and TRBJ1-2; D ambiguous. The CDR3 is 14 amino acids. Germline CDR1 and CDR2: LNHDA and SQIVND (reference sequence). Trimming stripped 4 bases from V and 0 bases from J, with 9 bases between. In DNA, the CDR3 is TGTGCCAGTAGTAGGGCGCCCACTAACTATGGCTACACCTTC. As protein: CASSRAPTNYGYTF.

The chain combines TRBV5-4 with TRBJ2-5; 8 bases are shared with TRBD1. CDR1 and CDR2 from the germline V gene are SGHNT and YYREEE (reference sequence). V lost 4 bases to trimming and J lost 1 base; unmatched junction nucleotides: 6. The CDR3 has 15 residues. In DNA, the CDR3 is TGTGCCAGCAGCGGGGGACAGGCGATCCAAGAGACCCAGTACTTC. Translating it yields CASSGGQAIQETQYF.

J is TRBJ1-3 and V is TRBV28, with D unresolved. Germline values: CDR1 MDHEN, CDR2 SYDVKM. V lost 5 bases and J 2 bases, leaving 10 bases between the germline ends. The CDR3 length is 14 residues. The CDR3 DNA reads as TGTGCCAGCAGTCTGGGCGGGGCTGGAAACACCATATATTTT. Translating gives CASSLGGAGNTIYF.

This chain uses TRBV19 with TRBJ1-1, with TRBD1 as a possible D gene (5 bases). This CDR3 is built from 14 residues. Germline V CDR1 and CDR2: LNHDA, SQIVND (reference sequence). The ends were cut back, 3 bases at V and 5 bases at J, with 13 bases in the middle. This chain's CDR3 is CASSINQGGTEAFF. CDR3 nucleotide sequence: TGTGCCAGTAGTATTAACCAGGGTGGAACTGAAGCTTTCTTT.

In regard to this clone: It is likely a read error, because the conserved phenylalanine at the end of the CDR3 is missing. No DNA is shown, since the ends of the CDR3 on it are uncertain; the CDR3 is the one TCRdb lists. V and J are TRBV12-3 or TRBV12-4 and TRBJ1-4. The length of the CDR3 is 8 amino acids, counting both ends. The CDR3 sequence is CASTPNPI.

The chain joins TRBV21-1 to TRBJ1-4; whether TRBD1, the table's D call, matches the DNA was not checked. TRBV21-1 is assigned pseudogene status. The CDR3 has 15 amino acids. The CDR3 protein is CASSETGEQNEKLFF. CDR3 nucleotides: TGTGCCAGCAGCGAAACAGGGGAACAGAATGAAAAACTGTTTTTT.

The V call is TRBV5-1, the J call TRBJ2-1, with 16 bases matching TRBD2. The CDR3 loop spans 18 amino acids. The V gene's germline CDR1 is SGHRS and CDR2 YFSETQ. The junction had 11 bases not matched to a gene; V was cut back by 3 bases and J by 8 bases. CDR3 region: CASSSIGTSGGAIHEQFF. Written as DNA, the CDR3 is TGCGCCAGCAGCTCCATTGGGACTAGCGGGGGGGCCATACATGAGCAGTTCTTC. Combining the CDR3 with reference TRBV5-1 and TRBJ2-1 gives the whole variable domain KAGVTQTPRYLIKTRGQQVTLSCSPISGHRSVSWYQQTPGQGLQFLFEYFSETQRNKGNFPGRFSGRQFSNSRSEMNVSTLELGDSALYLCASSSIGTSGGAIHEQFFGPGTRLTVL.

The chain recombines TRBV28 with TRBJ1-2; unclear D gene. The CDR3 is 14 amino acids. Germline V gene data show CDR1 as MDHEN and CDR2 as SYDVKM. Trimming removed 4 bases from V and 5 bases from J, with 14 bases in between. The CDR3 reads CASSSTLDGYGYTF. CDR3 nucleotide sequence: TGTGCCAGCAGTTCGACACTAGACGGATATGGCTACACCTTC.

This chain uses TRBV6-5 with TRBJ1-5; possibly TRBD1 for D (6 bases). Per the germline V gene, CDR1 is MNHEY and CDR2 is SVGAGI. The V end lost 0 bases, the J end lost 3 bases, and 9 bases lay between the germline ends. The CDR3 sequence is 15 residues long. CDR3 sequence reads: CASSYSGQLNQPQHF. In DNA form, the CDR3 reads TGTGCCAGCAGTTACTCAGGACAGCTCAATCAGCCCCAGCATTTT.

V usage is TRBV15 and J usage is TRBJ2-3; D is unresolved. V was pared by 0 bases and J by 4 bases, with 14 bases between. The CDR3 sequence is 16 residues long. Germline CDR1 is LNHNV and CDR2 is YYDKDF (reference sequence). The CDR3 nucleotides read TGTGCCACCAGCAGAGATTTGCGGTTTCGGGCAGATACGCAGTATTTT. It codes for CATSRDLRFRADTQYF.

This chain uses TRBV5-6 with TRBJ2-1, with 7 bases matching TRBD1. CDR1 SGHDT and CDR2 YYEEEE come from the germline V gene. The CDR3 is 16 residues long. J gave up 3 bases and V 4 bases, and 10 bases lay outside the gene matches. CDR3 protein: CASSGTDLRGYNEQFF. The CDR3 bases are TGTGCCAGCAGCGGGACAGACCTAAGGGGCTACAATGAGCAGTTCTTC.

This rearrangement joins TRBV15 to TRBJ2-1, with 10 bases identical to TRBD2. The CDR3 spans 19 residues. Germline V gene lookup returns CDR1 LNHNV and CDR2 YYDKDF (reference sequence). The ends lost 0 bases at V and 4 bases at J; junction bases unmatched: 12. Written as DNA, the CDR3 is TGTGCCACCAGCAGAGAGAGCCCCCAAGCGGGAGGGCCATACAATGAGCAGTTCTTC. This translates into CATSRESPQAGGPYNEQFF.